This TCR beta chain was identified in a study of T cell repertoires in cytomegalovirus infection (dated by TCRdb to the late 2010s). At the level of the whole study: Recently identified HLA-C-restricted CMV epitopes, whose presentation resists viral immunomodulation, were targeted by peptide stimulations together with well-studied HLA-B-restricted epitopes. Because public TCR beta signatures pointed to carriage of CMV infection together with the matching HLA type, the HLA type of each donor mattered for the analysis. General conclusions and limits of the study: In the ex vivo response, HLA-C-restricted CMV-specific TCR beta clonotypes were dominant, and in two of eight donors the single most frequent clonotype came from this HLA-C-restricted group. In both this cohort and an independent approximately 370-donor cohort, the cumulative frequency of public TCR beta family members distinguished carriers of CMV infection plus the relevant HLA type.

For CDR1 and CDR2, the germline V gene lists SGHVS and FQNEAQ. Its CDR3 holds 14 amino acids, cysteine through phenylalanine. Left in the record is the CDR3 DNA by itself, 42 bases read in frame from the first base. Trimming takes 2 bases from V and 2 bases from J, and the germline ends sit 8 bases apart. In this sample, this clonotype turned up once. Its antigen is currently not known. Base qualities are not recorded, but no much larger clone differs from it by a single base. A single read is weak support. The treatment or condition label on this specimen signifies: in vitro stimulation with specific CMV peptide epitopes to enrich CMV-specific T cells. Sequencing took place on an Illumina HiSeq 1500. TCRdb reanalyzed the raw reads on its own, using fastp at Q25 for trimming and MiXCR for clone calling, and kept in-frame beta chains. Entries that share a CDR3 protein sequence are merged under the most common genes and DNA. Counted in this sample were under 200,000 distinct CDR3 sequences; 20% to 25% of them appeared once. The ten largest account for roughly 27% of the sample.

This chain joins TRBV7-8 to TRBJ2-3, and possibly TRBD2, on 5 matching bases. The clonotype originates from a human donor in good health (CMV status not recorded). Some clones in this sample may be carry-over from other donors' samples. Material: CD8+ T cells from cultured PBMCs, obtained from culture after CMV antigen stimulation. The bases read TGTGCCAGCAGCTTATGGGAGAACACAGATACGCAGTATTTT. Translated, it reads CASSLWENTDTQYF.